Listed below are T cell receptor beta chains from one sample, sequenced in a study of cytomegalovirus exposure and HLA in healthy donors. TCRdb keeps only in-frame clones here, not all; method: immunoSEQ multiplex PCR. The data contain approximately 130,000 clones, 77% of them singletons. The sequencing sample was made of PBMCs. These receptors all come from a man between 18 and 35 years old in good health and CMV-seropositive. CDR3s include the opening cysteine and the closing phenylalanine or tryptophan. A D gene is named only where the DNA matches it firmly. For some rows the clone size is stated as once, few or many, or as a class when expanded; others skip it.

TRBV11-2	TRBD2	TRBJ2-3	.	CASSLGAGGRTSTDTQYF	TGTGCCAGCAGCTTAGGGGCGGGGGGTAGAACTAGCACAGATACGCAGTATTTT
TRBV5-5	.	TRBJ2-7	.	CASSLGQSLYEQYF	TGTGCCAGCAGCTTGGGACAGTCGCTCTACGAGCAGTACTTC
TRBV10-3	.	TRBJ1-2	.	CAISESTGSSGGYTF	TGTGCCATCAGTGAGTCGACAGGCTCTTCAGGTGGCTACACCTTC
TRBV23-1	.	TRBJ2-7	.	CATHEDLDLEQYF	TGCGCCACTCATGAGGACTTAGATTTGGAGCAGTACTTC
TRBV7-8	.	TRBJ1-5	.	CASSLTGNSNQPQHF	TGTGCCAGCAGCCTGACGGGAAATAGCAATCAGCCCCAGCATTTT
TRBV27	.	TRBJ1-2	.	CASSPLTDFNYGYTF	TGTGCCAGCAGTCCTTTGACTGATTTTAACTATGGCTACACCTTC
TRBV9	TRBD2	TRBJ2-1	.	CASSPLAGGSYNEQFF	TGTGCCAGCAGCCCCCTAGCGGGAGGGTCTTACAATGAGCAGTTCTTC
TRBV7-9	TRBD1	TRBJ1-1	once	CASSSTTGGTFMNTEAFF	TGTGCCAGCAGCTCCACGACAGGGGGTACCTTTATGAACACTGAAGCTTTCTTT
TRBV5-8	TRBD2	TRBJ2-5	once	CASSSASGTSGRFQETQYF	TGTGCCAGCAGCTCAGCATCCGGGACTAGCGGGAGGTTCCAAGAGACCCAGTACTTC
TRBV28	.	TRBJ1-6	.	CASSSLISYNSPLHF	TGTGCCAGCAGTTCCCTAATCTCCTATAATTCACCCCTCCACTTT
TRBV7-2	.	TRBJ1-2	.	CASSFPGGGYGYTF	TGTGCCAGCAGCTTCCCAGGCGGGGGATATGGCTACACCTTC
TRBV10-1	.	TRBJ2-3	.	CASGLSTDTQYF	TGCGCCAGTGGACTCTCCACGGATACGCAGTATTTT
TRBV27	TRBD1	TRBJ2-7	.	CASSHSGQIDEQYF	TGTGCCAGCAGTCACTCGGGACAGATCGACGAGCAGTACTTC
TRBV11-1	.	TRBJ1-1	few	CASSLSLNTEAFF	TGTGCCAGCAGCTTGAGCCTAAACACTGAAGCTTTCTTT
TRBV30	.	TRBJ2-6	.	CAWILPYSSGANVLTF	TGTGCCTGGATCCTTCCTTACAGCTCTGGGGCCAACGTCCTGACTTTC
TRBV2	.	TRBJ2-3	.	CASSEARLPGGNTQYF	TGTGCCAGCAGTGAAGCGCGACTACCAGGCGGGAATACGCAGTATTTT
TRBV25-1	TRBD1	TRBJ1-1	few	CASSERQGYTEAFF	TGTGCCAGCAGTGAACGACAGGGCTACACTGAAGCTTTCTTT
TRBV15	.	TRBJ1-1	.	CATQGGNTEAFF	TGTGCCACCCAAGGGGGGAACACTGAAGCTTTCTTT
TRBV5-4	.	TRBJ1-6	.	CASSPSGHYNSPLHF	TGTGCCAGCAGCCCTTCCGGACACTATAATTCACCCCTCCACTTT
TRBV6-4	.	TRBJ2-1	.	CASSGGTRSTPYNEQFF	TGTGCCAGCAGTGGGGGAACTAGATCCACACCTTACAATGAGCAGTTCTTC
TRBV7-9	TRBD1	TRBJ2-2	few	CASSPSTGQGVAGELFF	TGTGCCAGCAGCCCAAGCACGGGACAGGGGGTCGCCGGGGAGCTGTTTTTT
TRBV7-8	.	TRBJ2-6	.	CASSLQATGANVLTF	TGTGCCAGCAGCTTACAGGCCACTGGGGCCAACGTCCTGACTTTC
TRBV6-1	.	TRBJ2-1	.	CASREGSYNEQFF	TGTGCCAGCAGGGAGGGGTCTTACAATGAGCAGTTCTTC
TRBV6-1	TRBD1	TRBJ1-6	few	CASSVQTGVNSPLHF	TGTGCCAGCAGTGTCCAGACAGGGGTCAATTCACCCCTCCACTTT
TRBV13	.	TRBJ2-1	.	CASSPLNSYNEQFF	TGTGCCAGCAGCCCCCTCAACAGCTACAATGAGCAGTTCTTC
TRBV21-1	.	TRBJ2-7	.	CASSQGRQGVNEQYF	TGTGCCAGCAGCCAGGGCCGGCAGGGGGTCAACGAGCAGTACTTC
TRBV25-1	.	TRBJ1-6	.	CASSEYQGGSPLHF	TGTGCCAGCAGTGAATATCAGGGTGGCTCACCCCTCCACTTT
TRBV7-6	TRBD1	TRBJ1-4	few	CASSQHLGQGSTTNEKLFF	TGTGCCAGCAGCCAGCACCTTGGACAGGGTTCGACAACTAATGAAAAACTGTTTTTT
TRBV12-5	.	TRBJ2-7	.	CASGLPRREQYF	TGTGCTAGTGGTTTGCCCCGCAGAGAGCAGTACTTC
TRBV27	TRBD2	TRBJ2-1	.	CASTLRGLAALYNEQFF	TGTGCCAGCACCCTTAGGGGACTAGCGGCGCTCTACAATGAGCAGTTCTTC
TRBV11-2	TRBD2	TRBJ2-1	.	CASSLQAGGPHEQLF	TGTGCCAGCAGCTTACAGGCGGGAGGGCCCCATGAGCAGCTCTTC
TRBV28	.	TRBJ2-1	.	CASSLWPGQSAYNEQFF	TGTGCCAGCAGTTTATGGCCCGGACAGTCAGCCTACAATGAGCAGTTCTTC
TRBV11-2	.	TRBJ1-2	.	CASSLGSNYGYTF	TGTGCCAGCAGCTTAGGCAGTAACTATGGCTACACCTTC
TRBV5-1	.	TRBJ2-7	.	CASSLGSDRLSSYEQYF	TGCGCCAGCAGCTTGGGGTCGGACAGATTGAGCTCCTACGAGCAGTACTTC
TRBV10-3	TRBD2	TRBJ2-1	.	CAISGKRDANEQFF	TGTGCCATCAGTGGAAAGCGGGATGCCAATGAGCAGTTCTTC
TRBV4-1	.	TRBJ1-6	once	CASSQAGSENSPLHF	TGCGCCAGCAGCCAGGCGGGGTCGGAGAATTCACCCCTCCACTTT
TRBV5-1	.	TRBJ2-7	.	CASSRATGEHEQYF	TGCGCCAGCAGTCGAGCAACGGGAGAACACGAGCAGTACTTC
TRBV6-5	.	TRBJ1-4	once	CASSYGSTNEKLFF	TGTGCCAGCAGTTACGGCTCAACTAATGAAAAACTGTTTTTT
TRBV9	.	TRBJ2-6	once	CASSPWSMGANGLTF	TGTGCCAGCAGCCCCTGGTCCATGGGGGCCAACGGCCTGACTTTC
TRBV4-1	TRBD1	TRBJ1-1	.	CASSLQGDTEAFF	TGCGCCAGCAGCCTTCAGGGGGACACTGAAGCTTTCTTT
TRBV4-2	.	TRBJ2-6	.	CASSQGHLSGANVLTF	TGTGCCAGCAGCCAGGGACACCTCTCTGGGGCCAACGTCCTGACTTTC
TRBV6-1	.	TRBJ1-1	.	CASSRTDMNTEAFF	TGTGCCAGCAGTAGGACAGACATGAACACTGAAGCTTTCTTT
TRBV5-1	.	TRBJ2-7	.	CASSWRDGIYEQYF	TGCGCCAGCAGCTGGAGGGACGGGATCTACGAGCAGTACTTC
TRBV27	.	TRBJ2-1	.	CASRDTYNEQFF	TGTGCCAGCAGGGACACCTACAATGAGCAGTTCTTC
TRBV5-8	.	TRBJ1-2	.	CASSLGDNYGYTF	TGTGCCAGCAGCTTAGGGGATAACTATGGCTACACCTTC
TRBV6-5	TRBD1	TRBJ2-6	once	CASNPQGTGANVLTF	TGTGCCAGCAATCCACAGGGGACAGGGGCCAACGTCCTGACCTTC
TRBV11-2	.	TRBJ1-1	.	CASSLLLEASYEAFF	TGTGCCAGCAGCTTATTATTAGAAGCCTCGTATGAAGCTTTCTTT
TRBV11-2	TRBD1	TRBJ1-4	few	CASSFYRGTNEKLFF	TGTGCCAGCAGCTTCTACAGGGGGACTAATGAAAAACTGTTTTTT
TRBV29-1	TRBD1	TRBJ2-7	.	CSVVSNRGTYEQYF	TGCAGCGTTGTCTCGAACAGGGGAACCTACGAGCAGTACTTC
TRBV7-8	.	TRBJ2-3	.	CASSPDLRSTDTQYF	TGTGCCAGCAGCCCCGACTTGAGAAGCACAGATACGCAGTATTTT
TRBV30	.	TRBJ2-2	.	CAWSVRGTGELFF	TGTGCCTGGAGTGTAAGGGGTACCGGGGAGCTGTTTTTT
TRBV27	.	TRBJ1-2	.	CASTPGRGVYGYTF	TGTGCCAGCACCCCCGGCAGGGGAGTCTATGGCTACACCTTC